What follows describes a single T cell receptor (beta chain). Data came from immunoSEQ multiplex PCR; TCRdb stores just in-frame clones and leaves some out. Counted here are 65,000 to 75,000 clones, 87% occurring once; the ten biggest clones make up 3.5% to 5%. This entry belongs to a study of OX40 agonist ivuxolimab in advanced cancers. Trimming stripped 7 bases from V and 0 bases from J, with 10 bases between. Germline V gene sequence: CDR1 SEHNR, CDR2 FQNEAQ (reference sequence). This CDR3 is built from 15 residues. The receptor was derived from an adult with an advanced solid tumor such as melanoma, head and neck, liver or kidney cancer. V gene TRBV7-9 combines with J gene TRBJ1-6; D is possibly TRBD1 (6 bases). Material: CD4+ or CD8+ T cells sorted from blood, obtained in a trial of the OX40 agonist ivuxolimab. DNA for the CDR3: TGTGCCAGCATGGACAGTAGCTCCTATAATTCACCCCTCCACTTT. It translates to CASMDSSSYNSPLHF.